The 28 T cell receptor beta chains presented below share a single source sample, sequenced in a study of PD-L1 blockade in urothelial cancer. The assay was immunoSEQ multiplex PCR, and TCRdb's table has in-frame clones only and misses some. Found here are about 44,000 clones, roughly nine tenths of them singletons; the top ten hold about 7.3%. The time point was: peripheral blood 6 weeks after treatment start. Source: PBMCs, taken around atezolizumab (anti-PD-L1) treatment. The receptors shown here come from a man aged 70-80 years with urothelial cancer.

The V and J genes are TRBV9 and TRBJ1-2, with 7 bases lining up with TRBD1. Germline V gene data show CDR1 as SGDLS and CDR2 as YYNGEE. The CDR3 is made up of 15 amino acids. V lost 0 bases, J lost 4 bases, and 6 bases stayed unmatched. In nucleotides, the CDR3 is TGTGCCAGCAGCGTAGAACAGGGGTACAGCTATGGCTACACCTTC. This encodes CASSVEQGYSYGYTF. Using reference TRBV9 and TRBJ1-2 for the parts outside the CDR3, the full variable domain is DSGVTQTPKHLITATGQRVTLRCSPRSGDLSVYWYQQSLDQGLQFLIQYYNGEERAKGNILERFSAQQFPDLHSELNLSSLELGDSALYFCASSVEQGYSYGYTFGSGTRLTVV.

This clone was recorded once. V gene TRBV28 combines with J gene TRBJ2-1; D is perhaps TRBD2 (5 bases). This CDR3 is built from 15 residues. CDR1 MDHEN and CDR2 SYDVKM come from the germline V gene. Trimming removed 3 bases from V and 0 bases from J, with 9 bases in between. CDR3 protein: CASSFGGSSYNEQFF. The CDR3 DNA follows: TGTGCCAGCAGTTTCGGTGGGAGCTCCTACAATGAGCAGTTCTTC. The whole variable domain, filled in from reference TRBV28 and TRBJ2-1, reads DVKVTQSSRYLVKRTGEKVFLECVQDMDHENMFWYRQDPGLGLRLIYFSYDVKMKEKGDIPEGYSVSREKKERFSLILESASTNQTSMYLCASSFGGSSYNEQFFGPGTRLTVL.

This chain uses TRBV4-2 with TRBJ2-1, with 11 bases lining up with TRBD2. The V segment lost 5 bases and the J segment 8 bases; nucleotides outside the gene matches: 5. The CDR3 is 14 amino acids. CDR1 LGHNA and CDR2 YNFKEQ come from the germline V gene. CDR3 amino acids: CASSSSGRFDEQFF. CDR3 DNA sequence: TGTGCCAGCAGCTCTAGCGGGAGGTTCGATGAGCAGTTCTTC.

The CDR3 protein is CASSLLVGATNEKLFF. CDR3 DNA: TGTGCCAGCAGCTTGTTAGTGGGAGCTACTAATGAAAAACTGTTTTTT. The V call is TRBV5-5, the J call TRBJ1-4, with D uncertain. Trimming took 1 base from V and 2 from J, leaving 12 bases between them. Germline CDR1 reads SGHKS; CDR2 reads YYEKEE (reference sequence). The CDR3 runs to 16 residues.

The chain couples TRBV5-1 to TRBJ2-2; no clear D. Trimming cost V 4 bases and J 2 bases, with 6 bases left between them. Germline CDR1 SGHRS, CDR2 YFSETQ. The CDR3 loop spans 13 amino acids. This chain's CDR3 is CASSTENTGELFF. Written as DNA, the CDR3 is TGCGCCAGCAGCACAGAAAACACCGGGGAGCTGTTTTTT.

The chain is built from TRBV5-5 and TRBJ2-5, with 8 bases identical to TRBD1. Germline-derived CDR1 and CDR2 are SGHKS and YYEKEE (reference sequence). V lost 4 bases to trimming and J lost 5 bases; unmatched junction nucleotides: 7. This CDR3 region has 14 residues. The CDR3 region is CASSKPGGMETQYF. CDR3 bases: TGTGCCAGCAGCAAACCAGGGGGCATGGAGACCCAGTACTTC.

The genes are TRBV6-6 and TRBJ2-1, with 7 positions matching TRBD2. There are 16 residues in the CDR3. V shed 8 bases, J shed 3 bases, and the junction held 13 bases outside the gene matches. The germline V gene encodes CDR1 MNHNY and CDR2 SVGAGI (reference sequence). The CDR3 region has the DNA TGTGCCAGCGAGCCGGGGAGGGGCGGATACTACAATGAGCAGTTCTTC. This translates into CASEPGRGGYYNEQFF.

J is TRBJ2-7 and V is TRBV18, with D perhaps matching TRBD2 (5 bases). V lost 6 bases to trimming and J lost 3 bases, with 15 bases between them. Germline CDR1 is KGHSH and CDR2 is LQKENI. The CDR3 runs 14 residues. The CDR3 loop reads CASSVNPGNYEQYF. In DNA form, the CDR3 reads TGTGCCAGCTCCGTCAACCCGGGGAACTACGAGCAGTACTTC.

J is TRBJ2-1 and V is TRBV6-5, with 8 bases that match TRBD2. The CDR3 is 15 residues long. The J segment lost 9 bases and the V segment lost 0 bases, leaving 7 bases of the junction unmatched. Germline V lookup: CDR1 MNHEY, CDR2 SVGAGI. The CDR3 region is CASSYSGLGIREQFF. Written as DNA, the CDR3 is TGTGCCAGCAGTTACTCGGGACTAGGTATCCGTGAGCAGTTCTTC.

The genes are TRBV5-1 and TRBJ2-2; TRBD1 matches at 7 bases. The V gene's germline CDR1 is SGHRS and CDR2 YFSETQ. Trimming removed 2 bases from V and 6 bases from J; junction bases left unmatched: 1. The CDR3 spans 13 residues. The CDR3 DNA sequence: TGCGCCAGCAGCTTAGACAGGGCCGGGGAGCTGTTTTTT. Amino acid sequence: CASSLDRAGELFF.

To note about this clone: In the same sample, other DNA sequences code for this CDR3. The V gene is TRBV30, the J gene TRBJ1-3, with D possibly being TRBD1 (5 bases). The germline gives CDR1 GTSNPN, CDR2 SVGIG (reference sequence). Trimming stripped 3 bases from V and 4 bases from J, with 16 bases between. The CDR3 covers 15 residues. The CDR3 nucleotides are TGTGCCTGGAGCCGGGACTCAGGCTCAGGAAACACCATATATTTT. It codes for CAWSRDSGSGNTIYF.

V is TRBV5-1 and J is TRBJ1-2, with no clear D. This CDR3 is 14 amino acids long. The V and J ends lost 0 bases and 5 bases respectively, with 11 bases between them. CDR1 SGHRS and CDR2 YFSETQ come from the germline V gene. CDR3 loop: CASSLATGGYGYTF. For the CDR3, the DNA is TGCGCCAGCAGCTTGGCCACGGGTGGGTATGGCTACACCTTC.

Here the CDR3 reads CASSFLAGGPLSEQFF. Here the CDR3 DNA reads TGTGCCAGCAGCTTCCTAGCGGGAGGGCCTTTGAGTGAGCAGTTCTTC. The chain combines TRBV7-8 with TRBJ2-1; 12 bases are a match to TRBD2. This CDR3 is built from 16 residues. V gave up 3 bases and J gave up 9 bases; unmatched junction bases: 9. Per germline, CDR1 SGHVS and CDR2 FQNEAQ.

V and J are TRBV19 and TRBJ1-2; the D is unclear. Trimming removed 4 bases at V and 4 bases at J, with 13 bases between. CDR3 length: 14 amino acids. Germline V CDR1 and CDR2: LNHDA, SQIVND (reference sequence). The CDR3: CASSNPSRFYGYTF. The CDR3 coding sequence is TGTGCCAGTAGTAACCCCAGCAGGTTCTATGGCTACACCTTC. Filled out from reference TRBV19 and TRBJ1-2, the complete variable domain reads DGGITQSPKYLFRKEGQNVTLSCEQNLNHDAMYWYRQDPGQGLRLIYYSQIVNDFQKGDIAEGYSVSREKKESFPLTVTSAQKNPTAFYLCASSNPSRFYGYTFGSGTRLTVV.

The chain is built from TRBV6-4 and TRBJ2-1, with D possibly matching TRBD2 (7 bases). Germline loops: CDR1 MRHNA, CDR2 SNTAGT. The CDR3 has 15 residues. V was pared by 4 bases and J by 6 bases, with 16 bases between. The CDR3 here is CASSAARGGGNEQFF. In DNA form, the CDR3 reads TGTGCCAGCAGTGCCGCGAGGGGGGGAGGCAATGAGCAGTTCTTC.

The V call is TRBV14, the J call TRBJ2-1; 8 nucleotides agree with TRBD2. This CDR3 has 16 amino acids. CDR1 SGHDN and CDR2 FVKESK come from the germline V gene. V shed 4 bases and J 4 bases; nucleotides not matched to a gene: 9. CDR3 nucleotides: TGTGCCAGCAGCCCAATCGACGGGGGGGCGTACAATGAGCAGTTCTTC. Encoded protein: CASSPIDGGAYNEQFF.

This chain connects TRBV6-6 to TRBJ1-1; TRBD1 is a possible D gene (5 bases). The CDR3 is 13 amino acids. Germline V gene lookup returns CDR1 MNHNY and CDR2 SVGAGI (reference sequence). Trimming cost V 5 bases and J 1 base, with 8 bases left between them. CDR3 DNA sequence: TGTGCCAGCAGTCGCGGACAGAACACTGAAGCTTTCTTT. Amino acids: CASSRGQNTEAFF.

The CDR3 DNA sequence: TGTGCCAGCCGGACAGTGTATAACTATGGCTACACCTTC. This sequence encodes CASRTVYNYGYTF. The chain joins TRBV6-1 to TRBJ1-2; D might be TRBD1 (6 bases). The CDR3 contains 13 residues. CDR1 MNHNS and CDR2 SASEGT come from the germline V gene. The ends were cut back, 8 bases at V and 1 base at J, with 11 bases in the middle.

The J gene is TRBJ1-1, the V gene TRBV27, with TRBD1 matching over 9 bases. V gave up 5 bases and J gave up 0 bases; unmatched junction bases: 4. CDR3 size: 15 residues. The germline CDR1 and CDR2 sequences are MNHEY and SMNVEV (reference sequence). CDR3 sequence (DNA): TGTGCCAGCAGTCCGTGGGACAGGGTGAACACTGAAGCTTTCTTT. It encodes CASSPWDRVNTEAFF.

V is TRBV29-1 and J is TRBJ1-1; 7 bases are a match to TRBD1. From germline, CDR1 is SQVTM and CDR2 ANQGSEA. J gave up 1 base and V 6 bases, and 5 bases lay outside the gene matches. This CDR3 contains 13 residues. The CDR3 DNA sequence: TGCAGCGTAGTAGACAGGGCGAACACTGAAGCTTTCTTT. Its translation: CSVVDRANTEAFF.

The CDR3: CASSPGGGVGTEAFF. The CDR3, as DNA: TGCGCCAGCAGCCCCGGGGGAGGCGTTGGAACTGAAGCTTTCTTT. The chain joins TRBV5-1 to TRBJ1-1; tentative D call: TRBD1 (5 bases). Trimming left V 4 bases short and J 5 bases short, with 18 bases between. CDR3 length: 15 amino acids. The germline V gene encodes CDR1 SGHRS and CDR2 YFSETQ.

The CDR3 here is CASSSPGLAGTGANVLTF. The CDR3 nucleotides are TGTGCCAGCAGCTCCCCGGGACTAGCGGGAACTGGGGCCAACGTCCTGACTTTC. The chain uses TRBV28 and TRBJ2-6, with 13 bases that match TRBD2. CDR3 length: 18 amino acids. The germline gives CDR1 MDHEN, CDR2 SYDVKM. J lost 2 bases, V lost 6 bases, and 7 bases had no gene match.

V usage is TRBV5-4 and J usage is TRBJ2-1, with 9 bases aligning to TRBD2. Germline V lookup: CDR1 SGHNT, CDR2 YYREEE (reference sequence). The CDR3 spans 16 residues. V dropped 0 bases and J dropped 5; count of bases not matched to a gene: 6. The CDR3 reads CASSLAATSGDNEQFF. Here the CDR3 DNA reads TGTGCCAGCAGCTTGGCAGCGACTAGCGGAGACAATGAGCAGTTCTTC.

The gene calls are TRBV7-6 and TRBJ2-5; perhaps TRBD1 as D (7 bases). The germline gives CDR1 SGHVS, CDR2 FNYEAQ. The CDR3 consists of 16 residues. V lost 3 bases to trimming and J lost 1 base, with 15 bases between them. CDR3 in DNA: TGTGCCAGCAGCTTGCAAGGGGGCGGGATCCAAGAGACCCAGTACTTC. Translated, it gives CASSLQGGGIQETQYF.

This clone was seen a single time. This chain connects TRBV11-3 to TRBJ1-2, with 8 nucleotides matching TRBD1. CDR1 is SGHNT, CDR2 YENEEA, per germline. The junction had 15 bases not matched to a gene; V was cut back by 5 bases and J by 13 bases. The CDR3 is 14 amino acids. The CDR3 nucleotides are TGTGCCAGCAGCCCTTTAGGGGACAGGCAATCTCTCACCTTC. As protein: CASSPLGDRQSLTF.

V usage is TRBV5-3 and J usage is TRBJ2-5; 10 positions match TRBD2. TRBV5-3 is filed as an ORF, its function uncertain. This CDR3 has 18 residues. Trimming at V came to 0 bases and at J to 2 bases, leaving 10 bases not matched to a gene. For the CDR3, the DNA is TGTGCCAGAAGCTTGGGGACTAGCGGCGGACACCTTCAAGAGACCCAGTACTTC. Amino acids: CARSLGTSGGHLQETQYF.

The rearrangement uses TRBV6-1 and TRBJ2-5; a weak D match, TRBD2 (6 bases). V was clipped by 6 bases and J by 4 bases, with 15 bases between them. Looked up from germline, CDR1 is MNHNS and CDR2 is SASEGT. This CDR3 is 14 amino acids long. The CDR3 DNA reads TGTGCCAGCAGGCTTGGACTATTAGGAGAGACCCAGTACTTC. The encoded protein is CASRLGLLGETQYF.

J is TRBJ1-2 and V is TRBV28; TRBD1 agrees at 9 bases. V was pared by 5 bases and J by 8 bases, with 9 bases of the junction left unmatched. Germline CDR1 and CDR2: MDHEN and SYDVKM. The CDR3 has 14 amino acids. The CDR3 nucleotides are TGTGCCAGCAGTCTCCGGGACAGGGTTTCGGGCTACACCTTC. Translating it yields CASSLRDRVSGYTF.